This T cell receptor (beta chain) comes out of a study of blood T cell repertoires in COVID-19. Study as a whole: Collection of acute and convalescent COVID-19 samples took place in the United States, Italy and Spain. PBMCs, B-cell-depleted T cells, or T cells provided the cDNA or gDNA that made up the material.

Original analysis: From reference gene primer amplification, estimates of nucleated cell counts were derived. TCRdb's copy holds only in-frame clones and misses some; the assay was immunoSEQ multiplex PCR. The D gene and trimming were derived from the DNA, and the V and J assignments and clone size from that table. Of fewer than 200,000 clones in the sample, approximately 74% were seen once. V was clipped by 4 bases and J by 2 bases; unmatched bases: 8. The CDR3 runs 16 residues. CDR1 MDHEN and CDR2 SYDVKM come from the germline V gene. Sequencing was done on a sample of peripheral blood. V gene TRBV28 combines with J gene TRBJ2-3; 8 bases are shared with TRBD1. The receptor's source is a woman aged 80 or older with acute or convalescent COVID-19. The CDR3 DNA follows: TGTGCCAGCAGTTCGATGAGACAGGGGTTCACAGATACGCAGTATTTT. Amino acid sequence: CASSSMRQGFTDTQYF. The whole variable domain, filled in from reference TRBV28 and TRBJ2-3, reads DVKVTQSSRYLVKRTGEKVFLECVQDMDHENMFWYRQDPGLGLRLIYFSYDVKMKEKGDIPEGYSVSREKKERFSLILESASTNQTSMYLCASSSMRQGFTDTQYFGPGTRLTVL.